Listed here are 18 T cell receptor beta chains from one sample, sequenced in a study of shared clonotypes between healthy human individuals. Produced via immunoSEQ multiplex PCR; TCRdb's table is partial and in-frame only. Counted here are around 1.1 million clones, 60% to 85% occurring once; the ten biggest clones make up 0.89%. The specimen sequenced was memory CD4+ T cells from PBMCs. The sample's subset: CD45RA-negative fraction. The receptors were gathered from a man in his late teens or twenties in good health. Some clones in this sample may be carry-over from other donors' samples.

CDR3 residues: CATSRDRRGLGNLAKNIQYF. The CDR3 DNA reads as TGTGCCACCAGCAGAGATAGACGGGGCCTAGGAAATCTAGCCAAAAACATTCAGTACTTC. The chain couples TRBV15 to TRBJ2-4; D assignment may be TRBD1 or TRBD2 (5 bases each). The V gene's germline CDR1 is LNHNV and CDR2 YYDKDF (reference sequence). Between the trimmed V and J ends, which lost 0 bases and 0 bases, there was a span of 21 bases. The CDR3 is 20 amino acids.

CDR3 loop: CAIGSRDRGEETQYF. DNA of the CDR3: TGTGCCATCGGATCCCGGGACAGGGGGGAGGAGACCCAGTACTTC. The rearrangement joins TRBV10-3 to TRBJ2-5, with 11 bases lining up with TRBD1. Germline V gene sequence: CDR1 ENHRY, CDR2 SYGVKD. The CDR3 has 15 amino acids. V shed 8 bases and J 5 bases; nucleotides not matched to a gene: 10.

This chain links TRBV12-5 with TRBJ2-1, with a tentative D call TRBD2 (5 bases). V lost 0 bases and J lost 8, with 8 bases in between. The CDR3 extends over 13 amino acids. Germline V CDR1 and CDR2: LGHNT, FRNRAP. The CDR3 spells CASGLVLVYEQFF. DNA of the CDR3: TGTGCTAGTGGTTTGGTACTAGTTTATGAGCAGTTCTTC.

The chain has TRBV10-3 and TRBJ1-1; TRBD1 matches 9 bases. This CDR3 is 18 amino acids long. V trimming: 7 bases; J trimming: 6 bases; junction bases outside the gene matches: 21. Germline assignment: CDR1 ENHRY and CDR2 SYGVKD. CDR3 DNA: TGTGCCATCAAGTTTTTGGCTTATTTTACCGGACAGGGGCCTGAAGCTTTCTTT. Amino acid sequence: CAIKFLAYFTGQGPEAFF.

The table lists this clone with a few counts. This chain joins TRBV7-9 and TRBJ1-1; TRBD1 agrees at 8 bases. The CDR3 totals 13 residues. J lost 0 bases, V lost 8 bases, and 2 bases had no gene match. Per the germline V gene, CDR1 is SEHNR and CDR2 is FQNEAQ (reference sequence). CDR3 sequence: CASRDRMNTEAFF. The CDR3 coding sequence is TGTGCCAGCCGGGACAGGATGAACACTGAAGCTTTCTTT.

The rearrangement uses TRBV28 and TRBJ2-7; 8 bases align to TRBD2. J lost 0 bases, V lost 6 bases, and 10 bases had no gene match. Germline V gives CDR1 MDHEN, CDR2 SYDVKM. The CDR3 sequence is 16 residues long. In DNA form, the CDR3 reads TGTGCCAGCAGCCTAGCGGGCAGGCGCCCCTCCTACGAGCAGTACTTC. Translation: CASSLAGRRPSYEQYF.

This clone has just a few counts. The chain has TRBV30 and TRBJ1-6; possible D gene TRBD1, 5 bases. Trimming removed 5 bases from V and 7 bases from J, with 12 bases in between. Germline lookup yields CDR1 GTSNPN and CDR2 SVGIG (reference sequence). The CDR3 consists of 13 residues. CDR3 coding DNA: TGTGCCTGGGCGGGGACCCAGAATTCACCCCTCCACTTT. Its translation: CAWAGTQNSPLHF.

CDR3 sequence: CASSLVAGYGYTF. The CDR3 nucleotides are TGTGCCAGCAGCTTGGTGGCGGGCTATGGCTACACCTTC. This sequence joins TRBV5-4 and TRBJ1-2; D not certain. Germline CDR1 is SGHNT and CDR2 is YYREEE (reference sequence). V shed 0 bases and J shed 4 bases, with 7 bases lying between them. The CDR3 contains 13 residues. The variable domain in full, with the rest retrieved from reference TRBV5-4 and TRBJ1-2, is ETGVTQSPTHLIKTRGQQVTLRCSSQSGHNTVSWYQQALGQGPQFIFQYYREEENGRGNFPPRFSGLQFPNYSSELNVNALELDDSALYLCASSLVAGYGYTFGSGTRLTVV.

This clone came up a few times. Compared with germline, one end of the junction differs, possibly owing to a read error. CDR3 in amino acids: CASSLDGTSGTPSTDTQYF. The CDR3 DNA is TGTGCCAGCAGTTTAGATGGGACTAGCGGGACTCCTAGCACAGATACGCAGTATTTT. This chain links TRBV11-3 with TRBJ2-3, with 13 bases aligning to TRBD2. The CDR3 has 19 residues. The germline V gene encodes CDR1 SGHNT and CDR2 YENEEA. The variable domain in full, with the rest retrieved from reference TRBV11-3 and TRBJ2-3, is EAGVVQSPRYKIIEKKQPVAFWCNPISGHNTLYWYLQNLGQGPELLIRYENEEAVDDSQLPKDRFSAERLKGVDSTLKIQPAELGDSAVYLCASSLDGTSGTPSTDTQYFGPGTRLTVL.

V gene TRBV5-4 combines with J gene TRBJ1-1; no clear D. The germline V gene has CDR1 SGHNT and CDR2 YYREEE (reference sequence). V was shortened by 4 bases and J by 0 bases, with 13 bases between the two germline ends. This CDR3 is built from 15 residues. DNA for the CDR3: TGTGCCAGCAGCCCCATGGGCAGACTGAACACTGAAGCTTTCTTT. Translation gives CASSPMGRLNTEAFF.

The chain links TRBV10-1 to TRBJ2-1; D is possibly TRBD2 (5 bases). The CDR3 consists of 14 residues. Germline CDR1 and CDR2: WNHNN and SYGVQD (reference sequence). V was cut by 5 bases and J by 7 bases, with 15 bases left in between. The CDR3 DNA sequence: TGCGCCAGCAGTTCTGGCGGCGGGTTAAATGAGCAGTTCTTC. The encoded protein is CASSSGGGLNEQFF.

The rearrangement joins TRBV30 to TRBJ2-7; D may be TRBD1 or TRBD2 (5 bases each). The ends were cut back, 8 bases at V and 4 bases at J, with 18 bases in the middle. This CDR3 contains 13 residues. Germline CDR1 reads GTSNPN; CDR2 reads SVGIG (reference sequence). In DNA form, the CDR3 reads TGTGCCCGTGGCGGCCAGGGAGTTTACGAGCAGTACTTC. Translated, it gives CARGGQGVYEQYF.

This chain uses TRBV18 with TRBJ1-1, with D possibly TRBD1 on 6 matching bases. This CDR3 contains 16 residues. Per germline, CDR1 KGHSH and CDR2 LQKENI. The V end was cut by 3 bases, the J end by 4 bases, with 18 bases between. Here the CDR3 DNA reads TGTGCCAGCTCACCCACGACAGGCCGGAGGTCCACTGAAGCTTTCTTT. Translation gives CASSPTTGRRSTEAFF.

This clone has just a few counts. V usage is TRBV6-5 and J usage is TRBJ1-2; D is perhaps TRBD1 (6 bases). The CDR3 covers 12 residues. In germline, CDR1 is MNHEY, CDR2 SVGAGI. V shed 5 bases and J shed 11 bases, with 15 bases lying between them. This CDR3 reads CASSTGDIFYTF. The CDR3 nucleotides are TGTGCCAGCAGTACCGGGGACATTTTTTACACCTTC.

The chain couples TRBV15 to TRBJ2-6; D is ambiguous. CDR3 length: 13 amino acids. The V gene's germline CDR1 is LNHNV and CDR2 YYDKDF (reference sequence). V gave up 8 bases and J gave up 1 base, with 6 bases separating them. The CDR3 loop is CATALSGANVLTF. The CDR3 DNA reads TGTGCCACCGCCCTTTCTGGGGCCAACGTCCTGACTTTC.

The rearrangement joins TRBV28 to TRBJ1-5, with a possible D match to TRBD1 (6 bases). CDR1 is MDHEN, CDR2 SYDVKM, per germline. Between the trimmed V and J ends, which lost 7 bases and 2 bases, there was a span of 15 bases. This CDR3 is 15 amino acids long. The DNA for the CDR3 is TGTGCCAGCATGGGGGGCGCAGGGGGCAATCAGCCCCAGCATTTT. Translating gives CASMGGAGGNQPQHF.

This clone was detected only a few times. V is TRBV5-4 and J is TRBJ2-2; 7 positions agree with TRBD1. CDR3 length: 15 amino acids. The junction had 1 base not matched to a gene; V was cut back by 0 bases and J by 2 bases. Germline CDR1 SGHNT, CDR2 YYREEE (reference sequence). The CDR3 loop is CASSLAGGNTGELFF. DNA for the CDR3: TGTGCCAGCAGCTTGGCAGGGGGAAACACCGGGGAGCTGTTTTTT.

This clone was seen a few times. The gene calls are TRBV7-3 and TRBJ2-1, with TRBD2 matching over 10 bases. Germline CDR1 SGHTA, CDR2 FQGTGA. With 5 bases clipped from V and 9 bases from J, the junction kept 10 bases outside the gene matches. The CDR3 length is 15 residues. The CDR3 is CASSSGTSEGVEQFF. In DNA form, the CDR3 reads TGTGCCAGCAGCAGCGGGACTAGCGAAGGTGTTGAGCAGTTCTTC.